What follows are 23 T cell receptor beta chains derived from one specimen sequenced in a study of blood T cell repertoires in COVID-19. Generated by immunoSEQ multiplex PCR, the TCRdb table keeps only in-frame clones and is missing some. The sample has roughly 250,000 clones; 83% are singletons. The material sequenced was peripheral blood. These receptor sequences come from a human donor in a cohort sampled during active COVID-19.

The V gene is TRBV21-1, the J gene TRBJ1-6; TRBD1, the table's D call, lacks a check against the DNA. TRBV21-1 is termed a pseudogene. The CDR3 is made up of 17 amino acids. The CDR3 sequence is CASSKALRTGANSPLHF. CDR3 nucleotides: TGTGCCAGCAGCAAAGCGCTAAGGACAGGGGCTAATTCACCCCTCCACTTT.

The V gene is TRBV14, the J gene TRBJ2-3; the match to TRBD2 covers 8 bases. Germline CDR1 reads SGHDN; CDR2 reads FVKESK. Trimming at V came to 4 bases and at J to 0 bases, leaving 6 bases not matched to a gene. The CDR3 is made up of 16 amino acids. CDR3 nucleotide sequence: TGTGCCAGCAGCCTCACTAGCGGCTCTAGCACAGATACGCAGTATTTT. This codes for CASSLTSGSSTDTQYF.

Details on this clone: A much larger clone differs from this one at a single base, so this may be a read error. The CDR3 loop reads CAGSPSPWGRDTEAFF. CDR3 DNA: TGTGCCGGCAGCCCCTCCCCTTGGGGCCGCGACACTGAAGCTTTCTTT. The chain is built from TRBV3-1 (or the pseudogene TRBV3-2) and TRBJ1-1, with D perhaps matching TRBD1 (5 bases). The germline V gene has CDR1 LGHDT and CDR2 YNNKEL (reference sequence). The length of the CDR3 is 16 residues.

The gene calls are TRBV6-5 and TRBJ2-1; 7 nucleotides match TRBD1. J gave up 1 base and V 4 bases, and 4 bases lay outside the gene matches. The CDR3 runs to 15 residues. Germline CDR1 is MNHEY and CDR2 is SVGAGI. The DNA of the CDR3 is TGTGCCAGCAGTTTCAGGACAGGTTCCTACAATGAGCAGTTCTTC. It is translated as CASSFRTGSYNEQFF.

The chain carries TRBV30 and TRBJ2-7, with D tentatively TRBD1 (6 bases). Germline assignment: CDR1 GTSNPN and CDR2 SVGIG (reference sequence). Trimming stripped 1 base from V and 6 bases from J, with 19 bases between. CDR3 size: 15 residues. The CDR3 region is CAWSAGVLRDTEQYF. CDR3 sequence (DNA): TGTGCCTGGAGTGCCGGGGTCTTGAGGGACACCGAGCAGTACTTC.

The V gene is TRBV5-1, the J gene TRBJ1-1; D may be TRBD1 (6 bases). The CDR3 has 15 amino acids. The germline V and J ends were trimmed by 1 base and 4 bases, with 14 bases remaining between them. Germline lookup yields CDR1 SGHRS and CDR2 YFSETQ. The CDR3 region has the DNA TGCGCCAGCAGCTTGTCTGGGGGCGCTTTCACTGAAGCTTTCTTT. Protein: CASSLSGGAFTEAFF.

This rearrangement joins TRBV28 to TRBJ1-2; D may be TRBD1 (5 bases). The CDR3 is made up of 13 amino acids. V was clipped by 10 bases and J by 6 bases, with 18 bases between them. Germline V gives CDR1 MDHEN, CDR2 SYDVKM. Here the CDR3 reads CATGVWGVHGYTF. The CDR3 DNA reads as TGTGCCACCGGAGTTTGGGGGGTCCATGGCTACACCTTC.

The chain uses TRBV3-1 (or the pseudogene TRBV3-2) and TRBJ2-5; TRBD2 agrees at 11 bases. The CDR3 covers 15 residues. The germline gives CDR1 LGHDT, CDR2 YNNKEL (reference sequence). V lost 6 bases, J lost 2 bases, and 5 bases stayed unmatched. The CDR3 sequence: CASRHGTSGQETQYF. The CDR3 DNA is TGTGCCAGCAGACACGGGACTAGCGGACAAGAGACCCAGTACTTC.

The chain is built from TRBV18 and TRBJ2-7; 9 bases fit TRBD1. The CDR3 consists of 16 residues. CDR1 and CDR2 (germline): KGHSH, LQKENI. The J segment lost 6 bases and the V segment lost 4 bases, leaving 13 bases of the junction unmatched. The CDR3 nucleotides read TGTGCCAGCTCACACAGACAGGGGGTGGCGACTCTCGAGCAGTACTTC. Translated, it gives CASSHRQGVATLEQYF.

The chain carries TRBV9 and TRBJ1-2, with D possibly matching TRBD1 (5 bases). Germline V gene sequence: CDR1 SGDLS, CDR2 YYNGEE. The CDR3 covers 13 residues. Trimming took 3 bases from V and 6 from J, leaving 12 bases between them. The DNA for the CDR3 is TGTGCCAGCAGCGCCCAAAGGGGTAATGGCTACACCTTC. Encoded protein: CASSAQRGNGYTF.

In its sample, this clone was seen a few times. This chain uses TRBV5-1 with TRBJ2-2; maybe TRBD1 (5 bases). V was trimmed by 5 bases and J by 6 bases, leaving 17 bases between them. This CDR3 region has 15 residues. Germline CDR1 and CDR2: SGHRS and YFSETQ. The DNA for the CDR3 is TGCGCCAGCAGTCCCGCTTGGGCAGGGTCCGGGGAGCTGTTTTTT. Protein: CASSPAWAGSGELFF. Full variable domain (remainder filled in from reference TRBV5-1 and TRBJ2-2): KAGVTQTPRYLIKTRGQQVTLSCSPISGHRSVSWYQQTPGQGLQFLFEYFSETQRNKGNFPGRFSGRQFSNSRSEMNVSTLELGDSALYLCASSPAWAGSGELFFGEGSRLTVL.

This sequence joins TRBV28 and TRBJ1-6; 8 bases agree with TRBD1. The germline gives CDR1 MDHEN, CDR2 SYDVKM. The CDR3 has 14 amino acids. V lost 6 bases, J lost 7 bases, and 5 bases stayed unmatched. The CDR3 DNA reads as TGTGCCAGCAGACACAGGGGGTGGAATTCACCCCTCCACTTT. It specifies CASRHRGWNSPLHF.

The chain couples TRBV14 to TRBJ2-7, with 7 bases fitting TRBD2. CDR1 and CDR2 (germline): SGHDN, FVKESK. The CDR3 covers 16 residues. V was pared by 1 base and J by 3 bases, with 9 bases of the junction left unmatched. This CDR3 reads CASSQGRGLTNYEQYF. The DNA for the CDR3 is TGTGCCAGCAGCCAAGGCCGGGGACTAACTAACTACGAGCAGTACTTC.

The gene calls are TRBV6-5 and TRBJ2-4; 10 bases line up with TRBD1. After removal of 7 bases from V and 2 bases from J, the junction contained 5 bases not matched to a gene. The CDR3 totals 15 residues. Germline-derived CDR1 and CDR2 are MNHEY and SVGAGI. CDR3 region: CASIPGQGSKNIQYF. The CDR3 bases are TGTGCCAGCATCCCGGGACAGGGGTCCAAAAACATTCAGTACTTC.

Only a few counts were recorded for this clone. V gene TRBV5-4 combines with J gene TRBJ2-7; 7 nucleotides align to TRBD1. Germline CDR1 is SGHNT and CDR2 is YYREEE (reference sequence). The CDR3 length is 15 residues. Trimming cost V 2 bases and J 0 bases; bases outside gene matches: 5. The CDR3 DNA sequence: TGTGCCAGCAGCTTAGAGGGGGCCTTCTCCTACGAGCAGTACTTC. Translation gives CASSLEGAFSYEQYF. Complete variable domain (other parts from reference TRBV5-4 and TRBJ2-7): ETGVTQSPTHLIKTRGQQVTLRCSSQSGHNTVSWYQQALGQGPQFIFQYYREEENGRGNFPPRFSGLQFPNYSSELNVNALELDDSALYLCASSLEGAFSYEQYFGPGTRLTVT.

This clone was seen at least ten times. The CDR3 loop is CATSRAVQGAGNEKLFF. The CDR3 bases are TGTGCCACCAGCAGAGCCGTACAGGGGGCTGGTAATGAAAAACTGTTTTTT. The genes are TRBV15 and TRBJ1-4; 9 bases align to TRBD1. After removal of 1 base from V and 4 bases from J, the junction contained 7 bases not matched to a gene. The V gene's germline CDR1 is LNHNV and CDR2 YYDKDF (reference sequence). CDR3 length equals 17 residues.

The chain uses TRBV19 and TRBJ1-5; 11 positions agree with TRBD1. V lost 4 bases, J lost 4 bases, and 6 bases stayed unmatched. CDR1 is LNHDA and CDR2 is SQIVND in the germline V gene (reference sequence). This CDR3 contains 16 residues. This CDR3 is CASSTRDRGRNQPQHF. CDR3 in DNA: TGTGCCAGTAGTACCCGGGACAGGGGGAGGAATCAGCCCCAGCATTTT.

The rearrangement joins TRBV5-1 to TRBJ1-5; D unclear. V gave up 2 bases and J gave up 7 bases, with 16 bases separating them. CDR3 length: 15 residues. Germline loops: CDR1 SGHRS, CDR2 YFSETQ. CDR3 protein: CASSFGGLPTQPQHF. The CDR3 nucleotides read TGCGCCAGCAGCTTCGGAGGACTCCCAACCCAGCCCCAGCATTTT.

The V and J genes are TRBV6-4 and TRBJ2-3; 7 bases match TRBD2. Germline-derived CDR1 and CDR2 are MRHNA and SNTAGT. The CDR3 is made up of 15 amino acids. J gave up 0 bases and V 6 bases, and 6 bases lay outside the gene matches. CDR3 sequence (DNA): TGTGCCAGCAGCCCCTGGGGAGGGAGCACAGATACGCAGTATTTT. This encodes CASSPWGGSTDTQYF.

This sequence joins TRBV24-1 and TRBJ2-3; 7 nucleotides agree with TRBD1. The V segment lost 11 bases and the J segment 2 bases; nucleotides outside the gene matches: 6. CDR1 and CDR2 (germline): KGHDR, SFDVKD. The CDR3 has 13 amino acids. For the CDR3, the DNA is TGTGCCAGCAGGGACAGTGTCACAGATACGCAGTATTTT. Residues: CASRDSVTDTQYF.

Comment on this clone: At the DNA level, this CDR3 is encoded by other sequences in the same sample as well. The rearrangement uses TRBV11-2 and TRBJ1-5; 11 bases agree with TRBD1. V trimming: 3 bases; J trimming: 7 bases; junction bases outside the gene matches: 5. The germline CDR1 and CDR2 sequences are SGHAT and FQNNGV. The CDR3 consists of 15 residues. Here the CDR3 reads CASSLTGQGEQPQHF. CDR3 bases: TGTGCCAGCAGCTTGACGGGACAGGGGGAACAGCCCCAGCATTTT. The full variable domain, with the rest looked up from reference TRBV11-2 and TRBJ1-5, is EAGVAQSPRYKIIEKRQSVAFWCNPISGHATLYWYQQILGQGPKLLIQFQNNGVVDDSQLPKDRFSAERLKGVDSTLKIQPAKLEDSAVYLCASSLTGQGEQPQHFGDGTRLSIL.

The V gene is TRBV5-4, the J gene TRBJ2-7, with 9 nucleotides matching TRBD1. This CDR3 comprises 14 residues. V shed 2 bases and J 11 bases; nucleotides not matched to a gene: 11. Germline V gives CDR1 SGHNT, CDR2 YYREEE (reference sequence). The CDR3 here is CASSLLSGTGNKYF. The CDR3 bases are TGTGCCAGCAGCTTACTATCCGGGACAGGGAATAAGTACTTC.

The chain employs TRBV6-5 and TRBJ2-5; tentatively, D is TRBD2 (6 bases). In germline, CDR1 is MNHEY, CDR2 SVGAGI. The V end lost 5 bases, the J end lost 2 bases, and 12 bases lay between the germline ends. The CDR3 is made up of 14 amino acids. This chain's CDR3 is CASSPRDSQETQYF. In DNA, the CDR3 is TGTGCCAGCAGTCCGCGGGACTCTCAAGAGACCCAGTACTTC.